Below, one TCR beta chain is given with its context. The antigen it recognizes is unknown. The input lacks base qualities; no much larger clone sits a single base away. These data come from a study of T cell repertoires in cytomegalovirus infection (dated 2019 in TCRdb). About the full investigation: Donor HLA type was relevant to the analysis, as public TCR beta signatures indicated carriage of CMV infection together with the matching HLA type.

Findings and caveats that apply to the study as a whole: In both this cohort and an independent cohort of over 350 donors, the cumulative frequency of public TCR beta family members distinguished carriers of CMV infection plus the relevant HLA type. In the ex vivo response, HLA-C-restricted CMV-specific TCR beta clonotypes were dominant, and in two of eight donors the single most frequent clonotype came from this HLA-C-restricted group.

These reads were obtained on an Illumina HiSeq 1500. TCRdb reprocessed the public reads (quality trimming at Q25 with fastp, clone calling with MiXCR) and kept in-frame beta chains. Rows matching on CDR3 protein sequence are summarized as one entry with the most common DNA and genes. The sample yields 400,000 or so distinct CDR3 sequences; 15% to 20% were counted once. Clones ranked in the top ten supply around 10% of the sample. The sequencing input was PBMCs. The TCR sequence derives from a human donor in good health (CMV status not recorded). Some clones in this sample may be carry-over from other donors' samples.

CDR3 protein: CASSWGTGSYGYTF. The bases are TGCGCCAGCAGCTGGGGGACAGGCAGCTATGGCTACACCTTC. This chain joins TRBV5-1 to TRBJ1-2; TRBD1 matches 8 bases in the middle. From a lookup of the germline V gene, CDR1 and CDR2 are SGHRS and YFSETQ. Trimming accounts for 3 bases at V and 4 bases at J, while the number of junction bases matched to no gene is 5. The CDR3 sequence holds 14 residues, the cysteine and phenylalanine included. Just the 42-base CDR3 DNA is kept, in frame starting at base 1.